The clone carrying this TCR beta chain was counted between two and nine times. Its antigen is currently unknown. The sample originates from a study of T cells after yellow fever vaccination. Whole-study context: Low-cell-number fractions were prepared with SMART-Seq v4 Ultra Low Input.

Study results and caveats: In FACS-sorted repertoires, abundant clonotypes from the bulk population could appear as contaminants. Some clonotypes were seen in both the CD4 and the CD8 compartments. These made up a small share and likely arose from convergent recombination.

It was through 5'RACE template switching that TCR cDNA was made, with a universal primer site and UMIs added. TCRdb passed the 5' RACE reads through MiXCR, listing each CDR3 protein once. The table shows approximately 340,000 distinct CDR3 sequences, with 8.7% occurring only once. Germline CDR1 reads LNHDA; CDR2 reads SQIVND (reference sequence). The CDR3 length is 16 residues. The V end lost 4 bases, the J end lost 5 bases, and 18 bases lay between the germline ends. This rearrangement joins TRBV19 to TRBJ2-1; D is possibly TRBD1 (5 bases). The sample was PBMCs, taken on the day of the first yellow fever vaccination. The TCR originated in a young man who received the YFV17D yellow fever vaccine. The DNA of the CDR3 is TGTGCCAGTAGTAAAGGGGTACCGCCGTTGAACAATGAGCAGTTCTTC. Its protein product is CASSKGVPPLNNEQFF.